This T cell receptor beta chain was captured by sequencing in a study of T cell changes during pregnancy in multiple sclerosis. Losses at the gene ends were 4 bases for V and 2 bases for J; bases not matched to a gene: 4. CDR3 length: 15 amino acids. Germline CDR1 SGHNT, CDR2 YYREEE (reference sequence). The table came from immunoSEQ multiplex PCR; TCRdb's copy has only in-frame clones and leaves some out. This sample has about 60,000 clones, with roughly nine tenths found just once. The clonotype was recovered from a female donor with multiple sclerosis, enrolled in a pregnancy study. This specimen consisted of CD4+ T cells from peripheral blood mononuclear cells, obtained in the first trimester of pregnancy. The genes are TRBV5-4 and TRBJ1-2; TRBD1 matches at 11 bases. CDR3 DNA sequence: TGTGCCAGCAGCAGCGGGACAGGGGGAAACTATGGCTACACCTTC. The encoded protein is CASSSGTGGNYGYTF.